Sequencing of this T cell receptor (beta chain) was carried out in a study of T cells in Graves' hyperthyroidism and ophthalmopathy. It was RNA transcripts that yielded the amplified TCR beta CDR3 regions. HTBI primers were employed in a first-round RT-PCR of the TCR CDR3. TCRdb itself ran the multiplex PCR reads through MiXCR, one entry per CDR3 protein. The table includes hundreds of thousands of distinct CDR3 sequences, over 10% detected once. This CDR3 region has 15 residues. Germline lookup yields CDR1 MDHEN and CDR2 SYDVKM. V dropped 4 bases and J dropped 3 bases, with 14 bases sitting between them.

Sequenced sample: blood. The clonotype originates from a woman aged 18-29 years with Graves' hyperthyroidism. The genes are TRBV28 and TRBJ2-3; D gene uncertain. Here the CDR3 DNA reads TGTGCCAGCAGTTCGAGAGGACCTCTAACAGATACGCAGTATTTT. It translates to CASSSRGPLTDTQYF.